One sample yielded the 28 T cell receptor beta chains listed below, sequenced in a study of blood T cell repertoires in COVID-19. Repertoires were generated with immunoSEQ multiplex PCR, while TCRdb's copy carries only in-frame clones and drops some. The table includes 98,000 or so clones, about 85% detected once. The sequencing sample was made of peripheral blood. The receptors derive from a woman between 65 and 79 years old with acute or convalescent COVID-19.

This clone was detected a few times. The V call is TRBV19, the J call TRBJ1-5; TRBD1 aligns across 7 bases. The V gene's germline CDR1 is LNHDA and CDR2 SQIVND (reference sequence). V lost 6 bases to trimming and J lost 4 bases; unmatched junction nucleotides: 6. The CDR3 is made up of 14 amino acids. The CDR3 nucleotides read TGTGCCAGTAGCTACAGACAGGGTAATCAGCCCCAGCATTTT. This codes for CASSYRQGNQPQHF. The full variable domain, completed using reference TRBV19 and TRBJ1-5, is DGGITQSPKYLFRKEGQNVTLSCEQNLNHDAMYWYRQDPGQGLRLIYYSQIVNDFQKGDIAEGYSVSREKKESFPLTVTSAQKNPTAFYLCASSYRQGNQPQHFGDGTRLSIL.

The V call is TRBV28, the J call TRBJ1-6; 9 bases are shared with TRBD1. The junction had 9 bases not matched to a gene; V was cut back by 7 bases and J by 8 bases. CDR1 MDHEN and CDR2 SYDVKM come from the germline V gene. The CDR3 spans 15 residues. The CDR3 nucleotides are TGTGCCAGCAAGAGTTCCGGGACAGGGCATTCACCCCTCCACTTT. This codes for CASKSSGTGHSPLHF.

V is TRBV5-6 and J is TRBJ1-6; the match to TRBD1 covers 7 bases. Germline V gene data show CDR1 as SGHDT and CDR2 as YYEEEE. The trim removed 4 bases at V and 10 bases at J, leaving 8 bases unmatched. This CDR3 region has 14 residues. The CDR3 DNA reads TGTGCCAGCAGCCGACCTCTCAGGGGGTCACCCCTCCACTTT. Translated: CASSRPLRGSPLHF.

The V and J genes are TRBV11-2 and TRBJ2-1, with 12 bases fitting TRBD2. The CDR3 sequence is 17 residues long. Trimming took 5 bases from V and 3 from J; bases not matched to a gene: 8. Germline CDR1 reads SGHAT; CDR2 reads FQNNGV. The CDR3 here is CASSRLAGDQGYNEQFF. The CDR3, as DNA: TGTGCCAGCAGCAGACTAGCGGGGGATCAGGGCTACAATGAGCAGTTCTTC.

The CDR3 sequence is CASRRTSGGPYEQYV. The DNA of the CDR3 is TGTGCCAGCAGGAGGACTAGCGGGGGGCCCTACGAGCAGTACGTC. This chain connects TRBV5-6 to TRBJ2-7; 14 bases map to TRBD2. J lost 2 bases, V lost 5 bases, and 3 bases had no gene match. Germline CDR1 SGHDT, CDR2 YYEEEE. The CDR3 is 15 residues long.

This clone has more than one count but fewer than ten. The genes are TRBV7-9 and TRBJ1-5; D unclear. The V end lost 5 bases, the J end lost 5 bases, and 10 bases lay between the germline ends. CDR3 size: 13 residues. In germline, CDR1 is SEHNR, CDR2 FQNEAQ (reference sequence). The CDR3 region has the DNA TGTGCCAGCAGCCCAGGAGGGTATCAGCCCCAGCATTTT. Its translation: CASSPGGYQPQHF.

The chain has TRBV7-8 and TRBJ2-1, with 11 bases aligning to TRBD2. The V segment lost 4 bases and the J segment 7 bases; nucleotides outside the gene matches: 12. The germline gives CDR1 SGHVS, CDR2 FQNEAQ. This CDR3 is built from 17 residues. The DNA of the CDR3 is TGTGCCAGCAGCTCCCGTACCGGGACTAGCGGACTAAATGAGCAGTTCTTC. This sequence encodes CASSSRTGTSGLNEQFF.

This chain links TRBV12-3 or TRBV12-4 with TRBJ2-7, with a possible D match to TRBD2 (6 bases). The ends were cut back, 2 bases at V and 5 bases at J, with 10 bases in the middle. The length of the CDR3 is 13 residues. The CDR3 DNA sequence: TGTGCCAGCAGTTTAAGGCGGGGAGACGAGCAGTACTTC. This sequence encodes CASSLRRGDEQYF.

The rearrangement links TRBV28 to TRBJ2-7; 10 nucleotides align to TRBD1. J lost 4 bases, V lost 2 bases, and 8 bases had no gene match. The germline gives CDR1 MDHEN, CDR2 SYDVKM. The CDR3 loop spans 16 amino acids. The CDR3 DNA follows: TGTGCCAGCAGTTTAATCTGGACAGGGGGTGTTTACGAGCAGTACTTC. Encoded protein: CASSLIWTGGVYEQYF.

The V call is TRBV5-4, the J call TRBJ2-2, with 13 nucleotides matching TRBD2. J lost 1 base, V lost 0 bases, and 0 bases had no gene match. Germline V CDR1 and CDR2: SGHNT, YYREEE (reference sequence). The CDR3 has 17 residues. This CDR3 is CASSLGLAGGNTGELFF. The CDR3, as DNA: TGTGCCAGCAGCTTGGGACTAGCGGGGGGGAACACCGGGGAGCTGTTTTTT. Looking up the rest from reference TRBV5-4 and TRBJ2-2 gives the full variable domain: ETGVTQSPTHLIKTRGQQVTLRCSSQSGHNTVSWYQQALGQGPQFIFQYYREEENGRGNFPPRFSGLQFPNYSSELNVNALELDDSALYLCASSLGLAGGNTGELFFGEGSRLTVL.

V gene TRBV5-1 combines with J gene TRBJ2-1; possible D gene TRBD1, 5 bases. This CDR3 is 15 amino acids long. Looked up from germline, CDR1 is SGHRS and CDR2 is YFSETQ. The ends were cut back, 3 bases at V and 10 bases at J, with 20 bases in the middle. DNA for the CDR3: TGCGCCAGCAGCTCGACTGGGGCCACCCACCGAGAGCAGTTCTTC. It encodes CASSSTGATHREQFF.

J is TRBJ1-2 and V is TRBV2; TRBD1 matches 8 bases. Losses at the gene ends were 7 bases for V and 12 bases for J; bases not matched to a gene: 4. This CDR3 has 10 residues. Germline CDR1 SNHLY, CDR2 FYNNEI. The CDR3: CASMQGANTF. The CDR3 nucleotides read TGTGCCAGCATGCAGGGGGCCAACACCTTC.

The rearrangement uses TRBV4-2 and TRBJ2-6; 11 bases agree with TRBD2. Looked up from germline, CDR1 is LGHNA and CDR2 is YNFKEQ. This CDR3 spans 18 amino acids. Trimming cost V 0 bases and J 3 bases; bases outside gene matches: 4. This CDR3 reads CASSQEPLAGGGANVLTF. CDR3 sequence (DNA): TGTGCCAGCAGCCAAGAGCCCCTAGCGGGAGGTGGGGCCAACGTCCTGACTTTC.

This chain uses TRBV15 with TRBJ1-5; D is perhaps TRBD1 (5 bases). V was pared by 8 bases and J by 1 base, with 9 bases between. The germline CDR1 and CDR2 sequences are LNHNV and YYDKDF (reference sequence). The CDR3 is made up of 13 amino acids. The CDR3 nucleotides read TGTGCCACCGGGCCAGGGAGCAATCAGCCCCAGCATTTT. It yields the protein CATGPGSNQPQHF.

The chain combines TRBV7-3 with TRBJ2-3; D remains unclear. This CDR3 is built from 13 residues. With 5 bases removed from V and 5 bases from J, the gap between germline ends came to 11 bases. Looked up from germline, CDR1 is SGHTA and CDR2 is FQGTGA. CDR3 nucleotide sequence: TGTGCCAGCAGCACCACACCAAAAGATACGCAGTATTTT. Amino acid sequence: CASSTTPKDTQYF. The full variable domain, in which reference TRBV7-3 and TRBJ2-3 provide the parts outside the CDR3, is GAGVSQTPSNKVTEKGKYVELRCDPISGHTALYWYRQSLGQGPEFLIYFQGTGAADDSGLPNDRFFAVRPEGSVSTLKIQRTERGDSAVYLCASSTTPKDTQYFGPGTRLTVL.

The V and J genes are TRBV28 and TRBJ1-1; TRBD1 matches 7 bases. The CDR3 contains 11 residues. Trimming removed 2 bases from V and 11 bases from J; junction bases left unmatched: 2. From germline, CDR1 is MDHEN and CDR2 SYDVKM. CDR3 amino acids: CASSLRGPAFF. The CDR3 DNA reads TGTGCCAGCAGTTTAAGGGGGCCGGCTTTCTTT.

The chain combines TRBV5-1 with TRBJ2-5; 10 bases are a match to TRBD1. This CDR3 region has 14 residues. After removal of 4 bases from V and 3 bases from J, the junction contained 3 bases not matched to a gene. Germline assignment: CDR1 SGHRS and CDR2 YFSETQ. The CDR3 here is CASSRQGAEETQYF. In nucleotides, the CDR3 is TGCGCCAGCAGCAGACAGGGGGCTGAAGAGACCCAGTACTTC.

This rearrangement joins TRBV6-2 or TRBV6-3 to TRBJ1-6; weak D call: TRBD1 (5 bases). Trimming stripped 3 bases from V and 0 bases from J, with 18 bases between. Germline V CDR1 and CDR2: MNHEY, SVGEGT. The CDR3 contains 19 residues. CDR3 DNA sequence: TGTGCCAGCAGTTATCGCGGATCAGGGTCGGTCTCCTATAATTCACCCCTCCACTTT. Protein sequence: CASSYRGSGSVSYNSPLHF.

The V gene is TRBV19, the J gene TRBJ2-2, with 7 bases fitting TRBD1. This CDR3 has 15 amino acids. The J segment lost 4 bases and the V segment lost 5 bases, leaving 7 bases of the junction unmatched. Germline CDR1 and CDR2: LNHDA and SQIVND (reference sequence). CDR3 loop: CASSSTGMGTGELFF. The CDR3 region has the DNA TGTGCCAGTAGTTCGACAGGGATGGGCACCGGGGAGCTGTTTTTT. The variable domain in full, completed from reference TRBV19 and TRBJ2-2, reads DGGITQSPKYLFRKEGQNVTLSCEQNLNHDAMYWYRQDPGQGLRLIYYSQIVNDFQKGDIAEGYSVSREKKESFPLTVTSAQKNPTAFYLCASSSTGMGTGELFFGEGSRLTVL.

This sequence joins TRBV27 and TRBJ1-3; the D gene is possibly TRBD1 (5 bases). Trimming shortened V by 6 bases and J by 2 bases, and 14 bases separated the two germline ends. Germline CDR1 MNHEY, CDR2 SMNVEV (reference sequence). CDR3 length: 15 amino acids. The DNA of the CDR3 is TGTGCCAGCAGCCTTATGGGGGGGGCTGGAAACACCATATATTTT. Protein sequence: CASSLMGGAGNTIYF.

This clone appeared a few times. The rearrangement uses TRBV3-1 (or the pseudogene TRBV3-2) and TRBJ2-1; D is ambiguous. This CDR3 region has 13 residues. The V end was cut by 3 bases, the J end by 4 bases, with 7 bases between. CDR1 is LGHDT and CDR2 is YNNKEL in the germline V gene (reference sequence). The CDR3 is CASSHRRYNEQFF. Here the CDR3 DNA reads TGTGCCAGCAGCCATCGGCGGTACAATGAGCAGTTCTTC.

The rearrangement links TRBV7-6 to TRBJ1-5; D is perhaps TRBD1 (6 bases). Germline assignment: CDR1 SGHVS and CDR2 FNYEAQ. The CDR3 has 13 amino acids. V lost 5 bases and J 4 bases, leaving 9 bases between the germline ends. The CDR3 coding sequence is TGTGCCAGCAGCCAGGGGCCGAATCAGCCCCAGCATTTT. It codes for CASSQGPNQPQHF.

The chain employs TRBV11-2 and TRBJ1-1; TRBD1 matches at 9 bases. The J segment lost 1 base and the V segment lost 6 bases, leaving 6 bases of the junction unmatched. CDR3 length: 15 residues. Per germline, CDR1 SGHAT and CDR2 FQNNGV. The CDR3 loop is CASSLQGARNTEAFF. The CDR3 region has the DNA TGTGCCAGCAGTTTACAGGGGGCTAGGAACACTGAAGCTTTCTTT.

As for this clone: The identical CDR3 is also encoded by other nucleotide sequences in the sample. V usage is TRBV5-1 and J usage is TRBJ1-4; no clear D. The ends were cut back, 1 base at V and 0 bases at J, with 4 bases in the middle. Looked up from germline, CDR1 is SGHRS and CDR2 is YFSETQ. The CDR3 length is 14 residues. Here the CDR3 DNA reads TGCGCCAGCAGCTTGACAACAACTAATGAAAAACTGTTTTTT. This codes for CASSLTTTNEKLFF.

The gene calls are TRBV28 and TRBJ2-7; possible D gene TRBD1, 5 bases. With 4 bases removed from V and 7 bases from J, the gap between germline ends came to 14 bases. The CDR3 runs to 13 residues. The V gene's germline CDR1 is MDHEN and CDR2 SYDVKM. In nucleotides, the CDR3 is TGTGCCAGCAGTTCTCTAGGGGCAAGGGAGCAGTACTTC. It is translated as CASSSLGAREQYF.

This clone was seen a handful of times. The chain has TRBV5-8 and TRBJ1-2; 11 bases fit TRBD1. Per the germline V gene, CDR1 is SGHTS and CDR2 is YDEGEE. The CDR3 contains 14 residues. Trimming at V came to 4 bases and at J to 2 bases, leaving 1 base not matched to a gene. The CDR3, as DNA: TGTGCCAGCAGCCGGGACAGGGGGAACTATGGCTACACCTTC. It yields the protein CASSRDRGNYGYTF.

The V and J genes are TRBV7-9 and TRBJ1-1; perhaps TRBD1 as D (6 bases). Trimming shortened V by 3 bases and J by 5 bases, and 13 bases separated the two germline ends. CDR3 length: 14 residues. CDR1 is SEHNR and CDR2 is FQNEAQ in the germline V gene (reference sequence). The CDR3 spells CASSFTGITTEAFF. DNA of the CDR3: TGTGCCAGCAGCTTCACAGGGATCACGACTGAAGCTTTCTTT.

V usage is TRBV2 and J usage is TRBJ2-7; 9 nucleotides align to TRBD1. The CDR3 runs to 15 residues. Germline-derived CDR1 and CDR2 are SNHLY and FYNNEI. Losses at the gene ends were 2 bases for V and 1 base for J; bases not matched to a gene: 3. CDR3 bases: TGTGCCAGCAGTGAATCTGGGACAGGGTCCTACGAGCAGTACTTC. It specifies CASSESGTGSYEQYF.